Sequencing of this T cell receptor (beta chain) was carried out in a study of blood T cell repertoires in COVID-19. Study at large: Acute and convalescent COVID-19 specimens originated in the United States, Italy and Spain. Nucleic acid was either cDNA or gDNA, and it came from T cells, B-cell-depleted T cells, or PBMCs.

Authors' methods: Cell counts per sample came from amplifying reference gene primers. The assay was immunoSEQ multiplex PCR, and TCRdb's table has in-frame clones only and misses some. V, J and clone size were drawn from that table, and D and trimming were deduced from the DNA. The sample yields about 120,000 clones, 85% seen once. This CDR3 comprises 16 residues. J was trimmed by 6 bases and V by 6 bases; bases with no gene match: 10. Germline CDR1 and CDR2: MNHEY and SVGEGT. The receptor comes from a man aged 55 to 70 with acute or convalescent COVID-19. Sequenced material: peripheral blood. The gene calls are TRBV6-2 or TRBV6-3 and TRBJ2-2; 10 bases fit TRBD1. The CDR3 reads CASSQLPGTGAGELFF. DNA for the CDR3: TGTGCCAGCAGCCAGCTACCCGGGACAGGGGCCGGGGAGCTGTTTTTT.